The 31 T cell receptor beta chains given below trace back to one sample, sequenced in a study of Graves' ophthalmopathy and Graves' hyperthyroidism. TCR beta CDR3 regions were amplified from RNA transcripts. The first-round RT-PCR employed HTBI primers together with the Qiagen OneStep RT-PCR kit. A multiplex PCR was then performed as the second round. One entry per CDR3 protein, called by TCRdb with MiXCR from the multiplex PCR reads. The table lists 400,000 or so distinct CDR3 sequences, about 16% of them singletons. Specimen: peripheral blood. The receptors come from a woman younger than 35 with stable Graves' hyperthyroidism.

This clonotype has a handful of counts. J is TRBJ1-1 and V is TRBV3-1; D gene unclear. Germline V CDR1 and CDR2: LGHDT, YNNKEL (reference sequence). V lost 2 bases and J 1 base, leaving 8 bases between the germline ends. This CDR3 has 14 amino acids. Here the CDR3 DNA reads TGTGCCAGCAGCCAATTAGGACCGAACACTGAAGCTTTCTTT. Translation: CASSQLGPNTEAFF.

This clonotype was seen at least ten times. DNA of the CDR3: TGTGCCAGTAGTAAGCGGCCCCTGGGATCAGACACCCGAGAAAATCAGCCCCAGCATTTT. Translating it yields CASSKRPLGSDTRENQPQHF. This chain uses TRBV19 with TRBJ1-5; no reliable D call. CDR1 and CDR2 (germline): LNHDA, SQIVND (reference sequence). Trimming shortened V by 4 bases and J by 4 bases, and 29 bases separated the two germline ends. The CDR3 contains 20 residues.

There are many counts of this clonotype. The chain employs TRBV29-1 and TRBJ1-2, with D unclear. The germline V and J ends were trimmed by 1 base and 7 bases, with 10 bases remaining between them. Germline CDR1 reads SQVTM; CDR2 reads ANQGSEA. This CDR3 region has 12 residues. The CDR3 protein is CSVEVRNGGYTF. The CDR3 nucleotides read TGCAGCGTTGAAGTAAGGAATGGTGGCTACACCTTC. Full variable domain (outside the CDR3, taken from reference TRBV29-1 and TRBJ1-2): SAVISQKPSRDICQRGTSLTIQCQVDSQVTMMFWYRQQPGQSLTLIATANQGSEATYESGFVIDKFPISRPNLTFSTLTVSNMSPEDSSIYLCSVEVRNGGYTFGSGTRLTVV.

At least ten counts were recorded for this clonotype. Here the CDR3 DNA reads TGCAGTGCTAGACCCACCTATGGTATGAACACTGAAGCTTTCTTT. Translating gives CSARPTYGMNTEAFF. The chain is built from TRBV20-1 and TRBJ1-1; D unclear. Trimming pared 2 bases from V and 0 bases from J, leaving 13 bases between. Germline-derived CDR1 and CDR2 are DFQATT and SNEGSKA (reference sequence). The CDR3 loop spans 15 amino acids.

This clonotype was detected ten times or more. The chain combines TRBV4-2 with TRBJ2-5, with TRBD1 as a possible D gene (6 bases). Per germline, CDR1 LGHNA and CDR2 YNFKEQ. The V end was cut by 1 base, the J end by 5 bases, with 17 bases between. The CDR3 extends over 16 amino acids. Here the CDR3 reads CASSQGGEGVGETQYF. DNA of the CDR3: TGTGCCAGCAGCCAAGGGGGAGAGGGGGTGGGGGAGACCCAGTACTTC.

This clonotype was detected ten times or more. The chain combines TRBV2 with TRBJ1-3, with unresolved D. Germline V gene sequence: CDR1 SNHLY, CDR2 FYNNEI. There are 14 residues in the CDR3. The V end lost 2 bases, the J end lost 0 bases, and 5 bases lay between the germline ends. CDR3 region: CASSERGSGNTIYF. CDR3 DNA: TGTGCCAGCAGTGAACGGGGCTCTGGAAACACCATATATTTT.

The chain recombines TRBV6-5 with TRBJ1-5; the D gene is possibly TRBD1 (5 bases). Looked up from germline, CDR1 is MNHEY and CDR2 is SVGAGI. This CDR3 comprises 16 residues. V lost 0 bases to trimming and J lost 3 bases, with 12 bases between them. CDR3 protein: CASSYSGGPNNQPQHF. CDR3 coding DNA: TGTGCCAGCAGTTACTCTGGGGGACCGAACAATCAGCCCCAGCATTTT.

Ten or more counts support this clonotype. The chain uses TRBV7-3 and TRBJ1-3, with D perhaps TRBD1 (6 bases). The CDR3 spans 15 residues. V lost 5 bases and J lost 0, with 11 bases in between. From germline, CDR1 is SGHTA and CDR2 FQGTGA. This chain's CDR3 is CASSTQGGSGNTIYF. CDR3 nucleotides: TGTGCCAGCAGCACACAGGGAGGCTCTGGAAACACCATATATTTT.

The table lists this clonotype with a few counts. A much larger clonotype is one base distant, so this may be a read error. The CDR3 region has the DNA TGTGCCAGTGGACGGGGGGCAATGGTGACCTCTGGGGCCAACGTCCTGACTTTC. Its translation: CASGRGAMVTSGANVLTF. The V call is TRBV12-3 or TRBV12-4, the J call TRBJ2-6; weak D call: TRBD2 (7 bases). The length of the CDR3 is 18 residues. The V and J ends lost 9 bases and 0 bases respectively, with 21 bases between them.

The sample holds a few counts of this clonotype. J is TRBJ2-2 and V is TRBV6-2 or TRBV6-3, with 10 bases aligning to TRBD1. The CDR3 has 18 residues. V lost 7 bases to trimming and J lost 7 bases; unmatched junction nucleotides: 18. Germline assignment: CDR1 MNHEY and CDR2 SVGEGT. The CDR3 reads CASTFRGDRGRWSGELFF. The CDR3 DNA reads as TGTGCCAGCACCTTTCGGGGAGACAGGGGGCGCTGGAGCGGGGAGCTGTTTTTT.

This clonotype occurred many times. The CDR3: CASRPDRGGEQYF. DNA of the CDR3: TGTGCCAGCAGACCGGACAGGGGGGGAGAGCAGTACTTC. The rearrangement links TRBV2 to TRBJ2-7; 10 nucleotides agree with TRBD1. Germline values: CDR1 SNHLY, CDR2 FYNNEI. Trimming took 6 bases from V and 7 from J; bases not matched to a gene: 6. The CDR3 runs 13 residues. Full variable domain (rest looked up from reference TRBV2 and TRBJ2-7): EPEVTQTPSHQVTQMGQEVILRCVPISNHLYFYWYRQILGQKVEFLVSFYNNEISEKSEIFDDQFSVERPDGSNFTLKIRSTKLEDSAMYFCASRPDRGGEQYFGPGTRLTVT.

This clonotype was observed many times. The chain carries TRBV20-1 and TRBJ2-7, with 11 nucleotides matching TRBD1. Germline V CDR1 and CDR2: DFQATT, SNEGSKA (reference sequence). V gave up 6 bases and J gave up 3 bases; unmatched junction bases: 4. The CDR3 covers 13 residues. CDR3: CSAMGQGGYEQYF. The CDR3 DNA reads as TGCAGTGCCATGGGACAGGGGGGCTACGAGCAGTACTTC.

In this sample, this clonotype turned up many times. The CDR3 DNA reads TGTGCCAGCAACCAAAACTACGAGCAGTACTTC. Protein: CASNQNYEQYF. This chain connects TRBV6-2 or TRBV6-3 to TRBJ2-7; D is uncertain. CDR3 length equals 11 residues. Between the trimmed V and J ends, which lost 7 bases and 3 bases, there was a span of 7 bases. Per germline, CDR1 MNHEY and CDR2 SVGEGT.

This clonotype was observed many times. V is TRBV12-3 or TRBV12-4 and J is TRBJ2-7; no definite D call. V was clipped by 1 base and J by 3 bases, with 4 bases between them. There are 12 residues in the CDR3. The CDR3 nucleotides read TGTGCCAGCAGTTTAGGATTCTACGAGCAGTACTTC. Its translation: CASSLGFYEQYF.

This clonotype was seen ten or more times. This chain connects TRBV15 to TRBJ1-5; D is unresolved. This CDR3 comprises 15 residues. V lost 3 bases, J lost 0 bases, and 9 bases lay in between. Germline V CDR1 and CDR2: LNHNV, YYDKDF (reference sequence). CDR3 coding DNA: TGTGCCACCAGCAGCGAACTATATAGCAATCAGCCCCAGCATTTT. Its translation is CATSSELYSNQPQHF. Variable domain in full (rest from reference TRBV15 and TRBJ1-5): DAMVIQNPRYQVTQFGKPVTLSCSQTLNHNVMYWYQQKSSQAPKLLFHYYDKDFNNEADTPDNFQSRRPNTSFCFLDIRSPGLGDTAMYLCATSSELYSNQPQHFGDGTRLSIL.

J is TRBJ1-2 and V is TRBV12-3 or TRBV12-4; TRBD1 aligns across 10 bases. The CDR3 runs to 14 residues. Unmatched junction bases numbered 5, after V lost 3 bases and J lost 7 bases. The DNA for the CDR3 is TGTGCCAGCAGTTTGGTGACAGGGGGCTTTGGCTACACCTTC. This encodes CASSLVTGGFGYTF.

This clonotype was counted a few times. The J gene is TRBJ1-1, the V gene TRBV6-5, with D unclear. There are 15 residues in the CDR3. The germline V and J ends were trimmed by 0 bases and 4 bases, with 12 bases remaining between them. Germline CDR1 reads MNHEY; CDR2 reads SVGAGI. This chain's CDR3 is CASSYSWEVGTEAFF. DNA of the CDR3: TGTGCCAGCAGTTACTCCTGGGAAGTGGGCACTGAAGCTTTCTTT.

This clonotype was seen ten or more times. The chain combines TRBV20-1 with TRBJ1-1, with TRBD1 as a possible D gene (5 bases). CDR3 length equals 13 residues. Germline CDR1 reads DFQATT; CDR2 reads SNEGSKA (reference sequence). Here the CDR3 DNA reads TGCGGGATAATAAGAGGGGAGAACACTGAAGCTTTCTTT. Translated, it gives CGIIRGENTEAFF.

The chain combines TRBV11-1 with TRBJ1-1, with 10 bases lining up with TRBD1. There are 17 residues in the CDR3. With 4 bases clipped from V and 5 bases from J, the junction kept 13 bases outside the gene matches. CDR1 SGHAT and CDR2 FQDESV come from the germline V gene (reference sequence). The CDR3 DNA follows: TGTGCCAGCAGCTCTCAGACAGGGGGCATCTTGAGTACTGAAGCTTTCTTT. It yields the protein CASSSQTGGILSTEAFF.

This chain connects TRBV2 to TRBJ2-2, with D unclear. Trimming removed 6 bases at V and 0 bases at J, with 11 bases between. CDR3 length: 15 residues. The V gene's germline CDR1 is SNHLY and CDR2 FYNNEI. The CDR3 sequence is CASRHTIANTGELFF. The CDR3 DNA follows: TGTGCCAGCAGACATACCATAGCGAACACCGGGGAGCTGTTTTTT.

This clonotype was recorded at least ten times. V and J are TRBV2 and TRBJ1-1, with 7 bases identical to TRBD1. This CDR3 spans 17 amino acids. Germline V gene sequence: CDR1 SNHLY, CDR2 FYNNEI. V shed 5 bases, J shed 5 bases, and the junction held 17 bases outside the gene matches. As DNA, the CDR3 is TGTGCCAGCAGTACCCCGTTTGGTCAGGGGGTTGGTACTGAAGCTTTCTTT. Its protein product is CASSTPFGQGVGTEAFF.

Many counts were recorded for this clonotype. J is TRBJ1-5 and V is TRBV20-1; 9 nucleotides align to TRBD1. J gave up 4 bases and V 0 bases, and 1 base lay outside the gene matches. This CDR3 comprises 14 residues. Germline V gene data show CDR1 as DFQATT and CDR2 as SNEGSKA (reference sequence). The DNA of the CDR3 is TGCAGTGCTAGAGAAGGACAGGGGAATCAGCCCCAGCATTTT. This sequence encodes CSAREGQGNQPQHF.

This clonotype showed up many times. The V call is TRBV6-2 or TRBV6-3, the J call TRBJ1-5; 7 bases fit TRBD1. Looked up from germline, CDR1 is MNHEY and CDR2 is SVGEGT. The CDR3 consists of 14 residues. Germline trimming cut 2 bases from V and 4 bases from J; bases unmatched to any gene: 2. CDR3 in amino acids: CASSYGQENQPQHF. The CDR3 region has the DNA TGTGCCAGCAGTTACGGACAGGAGAATCAGCCCCAGCATTTT.

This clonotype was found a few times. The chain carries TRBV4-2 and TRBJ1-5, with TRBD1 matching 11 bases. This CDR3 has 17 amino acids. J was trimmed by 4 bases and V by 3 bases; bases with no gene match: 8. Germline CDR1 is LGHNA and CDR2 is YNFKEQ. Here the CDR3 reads CASSHADRDRGNQPQHF. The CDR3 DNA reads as TGTGCCAGCAGCCACGCTGACCGGGACAGGGGGAATCAGCCCCAGCATTTT.

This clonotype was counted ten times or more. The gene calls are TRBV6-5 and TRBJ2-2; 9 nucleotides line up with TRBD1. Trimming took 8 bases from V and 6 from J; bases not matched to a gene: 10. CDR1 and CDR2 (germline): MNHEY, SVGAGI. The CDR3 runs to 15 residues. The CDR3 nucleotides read TGTGCCAGCTTATCGGGACAGGGTTTATCCGGGGAGCTGTTTTTT. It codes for CASLSGQGLSGELFF.

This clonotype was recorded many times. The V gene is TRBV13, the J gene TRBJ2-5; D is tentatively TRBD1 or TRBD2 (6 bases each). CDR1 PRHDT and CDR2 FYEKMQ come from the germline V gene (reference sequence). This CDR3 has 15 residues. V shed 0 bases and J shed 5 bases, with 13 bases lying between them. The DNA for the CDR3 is TGTGCCAGCAGCTTAGGCCCGGGGGCCGGGGAGACCCAGTACTTC. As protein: CASSLGPGAGETQYF.

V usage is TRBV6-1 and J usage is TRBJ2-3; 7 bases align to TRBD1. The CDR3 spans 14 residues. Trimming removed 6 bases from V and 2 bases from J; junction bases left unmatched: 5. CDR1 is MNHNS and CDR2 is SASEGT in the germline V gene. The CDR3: CASRGQVNTDTQYF. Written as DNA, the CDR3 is TGTGCCAGCAGAGGACAGGTTAACACAGATACGCAGTATTTT.

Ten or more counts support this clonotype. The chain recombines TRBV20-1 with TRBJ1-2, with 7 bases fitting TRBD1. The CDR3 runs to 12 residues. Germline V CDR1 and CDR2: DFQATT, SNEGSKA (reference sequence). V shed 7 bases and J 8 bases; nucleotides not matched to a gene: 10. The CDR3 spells CSVFGTAKGYTF. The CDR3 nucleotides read TGCAGTGTTTTCGGGACAGCGAAGGGCTACACCTTC.

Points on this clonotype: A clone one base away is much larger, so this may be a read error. The CDR3 DNA sequence: TGTGCCAGCAGCACCGCAGGGGTTAGGGATGGCTGCACCTTC. As protein: CASSTAGVRDGCTF. V and J are TRBV7-9 and TRBJ1-2, with TRBD1 as a possible D gene (6 bases). The length of the CDR3 is 14 residues. Germline V gives CDR1 SEHNR, CDR2 FQNEAQ (reference sequence). The full variable domain, rest sourced from reference TRBV7-9 and TRBJ1-2, is DTGVSQNPRHKITKRGQNVTFRCDPISEHNRLYWYRQTLGQGPEFLTYFQNEAQLEKSRLLSDRFSAERPKGSFSTLEIQRTEQGDSAMYLCASSTAGVRDGCTFGSGTRLTVV.

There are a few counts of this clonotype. DNA for the CDR3: TGTGCCAGCAGTGAACCGGGACAGGAGGGGTCAGCTTTCTTT. Its translation is CASSEPGQEGSAFF. The chain is built from TRBV6-1 and TRBJ1-1, with 8 bases lining up with TRBD1. The CDR3 consists of 14 residues. V lost 2 bases and J lost 10; bases outside the gene matches: 9. In germline, CDR1 is MNHNS, CDR2 SASEGT.

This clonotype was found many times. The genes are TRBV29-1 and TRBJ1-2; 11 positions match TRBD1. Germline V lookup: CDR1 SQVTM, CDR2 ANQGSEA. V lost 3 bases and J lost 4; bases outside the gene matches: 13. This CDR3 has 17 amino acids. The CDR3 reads CSVDDRTGGRSRYGYTF. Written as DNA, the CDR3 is TGCAGCGTTGATGATAGGACAGGGGGCCGGTCTCGCTATGGCTACACCTTC.